The sequence of this T cell receptor (beta chain) was determined in a study of blood T cell repertoires in COVID-19. Study background: Acute and convalescent COVID-19 specimens originated in the United States, Italy and Spain.

This CDR3 is 14 amino acids long. Germline CDR1 is SNHLY and CDR2 is FYNNEI. The V end was cut by 4 bases, the J end by 7 bases, with 11 bases between. Original analysis: Estimated nucleated cell counts came from reference gene primer amplification. Using immunoSEQ multiplex PCR, the repertoire was profiled, and TCRdb retains in-frame clones only, with some absent. V and J calls plus clone size are reproduced from that table; the DNA served to infer D and trimming. This table holds more than 60,000 clones, 70% to 85% found once. The receptor's source is a man in his fifties or sixties with COVID-19, enrolled during active disease. The chain couples TRBV2 to TRBJ1-6; D remains ambiguous. The specimen was peripheral blood. The CDR3 bases are TGTGCCAGCAGTGGCGGGTTCTTAAATTCACCCCTCCACTTT. Translated: CASSGGFLNSPLHF.